A single sample gave rise to the 16 T cell receptor beta chains below, sequenced in a study of blood T cells in healthy people across ages. Alongside a J-beta primer mix, a sample-barcoded 5' primer served in a second PCR lasting about 7 to 12 cycles. TCRdb ran MiXCR on the 5' RACE reads and lists one entry per CDR3 protein. The repertoire holds 980,000 or so distinct CDR3 sequences, approximately 49% seen once, with 10% to 15% in the top ten. What was sequenced was blood. These receptors were collected from a man aged 25-45 years in good health.

V and J are TRBV7-9 and TRBJ1-2; 7 bases match TRBD1. Germline-derived CDR1 and CDR2 are SEHNR and FQNEAQ (reference sequence). The ends lost 4 bases at V and 4 bases at J; junction bases unmatched: 6. CDR3 length: 14 amino acids. CDR3 protein: CASSSRQGIYGYTF. CDR3 nucleotide sequence: TGTGCCAGCAGCTCTCGACAGGGCATCTATGGCTACACCTTC.

This clonotype was observed a single time. V usage is TRBV10-3 and J usage is TRBJ2-3; D is possibly TRBD2 (7 bases). The V gene's germline CDR1 is ENHRY and CDR2 SYGVKD. Trimming took off 3 bases at V and 5 bases at J, with 18 bases between the two ends. This CDR3 has 16 residues. In DNA, the CDR3 is TGTGCCATCAGTGATTTCCGGGGGGCCCCGGAAGATACGCAGTATTTT. Its translation is CAISDFRGAPEDTQYF.

This clonotype was detected a few times. The genes are TRBV27 and TRBJ1-2; 8 nucleotides match TRBD1. CDR1 MNHEY and CDR2 SMNVEV come from the germline V gene (reference sequence). V shed 3 bases and J 7 bases; nucleotides not matched to a gene: 10. The CDR3 covers 15 residues. The CDR3 DNA reads as TGTGCCAGCAGTTTGGGCGCAGGGGGCACTGGTGGCTACACCTTC. It is translated as CASSLGAGGTGGYTF.

This clonotype was observed a handful of times. The chain links TRBV5-1 to TRBJ2-7; D is possibly TRBD2 (5 bases). The CDR3 sequence is 15 residues long. Trimming removed 4 bases at V and 3 bases at J, with 17 bases between. Looked up from germline, CDR1 is SGHRS and CDR2 is YFSETQ. CDR3 nucleotides: TGCGCCAGCAGCGTTAAAGGAGGACCAAACTACGAGCAGTACTTC. Its translation is CASSVKGGPNYEQYF.

This chain joins TRBV2 and TRBJ2-3; 8 positions agree with TRBD2. Trimming at V came to 4 bases and at J to 7 bases, leaving 16 bases not matched to a gene. There are 17 residues in the CDR3. Germline lookup yields CDR1 SNHLY and CDR2 FYNNEI. DNA of the CDR3: TGTGCCAGCAGTGTCCCCGGGGCGGGGGGATACGATTATACGCAGTATTTT. This encodes CASSVPGAGGYDYTQYF. The whole variable domain, remainder taken from reference TRBV2 and TRBJ2-3, is EPEVTQTPSHQVTQMGQEVILRCVPISNHLYFYWYRQILGQKVEFLVSFYNNEISEKSEIFDDQFSVERPDGSNFTLKIRSTKLEDSAMYFCASSVPGAGGYDYTQYFGPGTRLTVL.

The gene calls are TRBV6-5 and TRBJ2-5; 7 bases agree with TRBD1. With 7 bases clipped from V and 2 bases from J, the junction kept 13 bases outside the gene matches. Germline V CDR1 and CDR2: MNHEY, SVGAGI. This CDR3 spans 16 amino acids. The CDR3 protein is CASTIAWDSPQETQYF. In DNA form, the CDR3 reads TGTGCCAGCACCATAGCCTGGGACAGTCCACAAGAGACCCAGTACTTC.

V is TRBV24-1 and J is TRBJ1-6; no firm D call. Trimming took off 3 bases at V and 5 bases at J, with 7 bases between the two ends. CDR3 length equals 14 residues. The germline CDR1 and CDR2 sequences are KGHDR and SFDVKD. CDR3 bases: TGTGCCACCAGTGATAGGACGGATAATTCACCCCTCCACTTT. As protein: CATSDRTDNSPLHF.

This chain links TRBV2 with TRBJ1-5; D not resolved. The length of the CDR3 is 15 residues. Germline V gives CDR1 SNHLY, CDR2 FYNNEI. The V gene lost 2 bases and the J gene lost 3 bases, with 11 bases spanning the gap. In DNA, the CDR3 is TGTGCCAGCAGTGAACAGGAAACTTTCAATCAGCCCCAGCATTTT. It encodes CASSEQETFNQPQHF. The variable domain in full, with the rest retrieved from reference TRBV2 and TRBJ1-5, is EPEVTQTPSHQVTQMGQEVILRCVPISNHLYFYWYRQILGQKVEFLVSFYNNEISEKSEIFDDQFSVERPDGSNFTLKIRSTKLEDSAMYFCASSEQETFNQPQHFGDGTRLSIL.

This clonotype was counted between two and nine times. The junction does not match germline at one end; this may be a read error. The chain couples TRBV7-2 to TRBJ2-7; tentatively, D is TRBD2 (6 bases). Germline values: CDR1 SGHTA, CDR2 FQGNSA. The CDR3 is made up of 15 amino acids. The CDR3 loop is CASSVAVGNSYEQYF. The CDR3 DNA follows: TGTGCCAGCAGCGTAGCGGTGGGGAACTCCTACGAGCAGTACTTC.

In this sample, this clonotype turned up a few times. The chain combines TRBV20-1 with TRBJ2-1; 7 bases are a match to TRBD2. The CDR3 runs 16 residues. Germline V gene data show CDR1 as DFQATT and CDR2 as SNEGSKA (reference sequence). V shed 4 bases, J shed 3 bases, and the junction held 12 bases outside the gene matches. CDR3 bases: TGCAGTGCTAACCCTCCGGGGCTAGCGGTCTACAATGAGCAGTTCTTC. This translates into CSANPPGLAVYNEQFF.

V gene TRBV6-6 combines with J gene TRBJ1-4; TRBD1 is a possible D gene (6 bases). The CDR3 is 17 residues long. Trimming stripped 6 bases from V and 8 bases from J, with 25 bases between. In germline, CDR1 is MNHNY, CDR2 SVGAGI (reference sequence). The CDR3 DNA is TGTGCCAGCAGGGGCCGACAGGATTATTGGTTAGGCGAAAAACTGTTTTTT. Translated: CASRGRQDYWLGEKLFF.

This clonotype has a single count. The V gene is TRBV11-1, the J gene TRBJ2-1; TRBD2 agrees at 10 bases. The germline V gene encodes CDR1 SGHAT and CDR2 FQDESV (reference sequence). The CDR3 loop spans 14 amino acids. J was trimmed by 7 bases and V by 3 bases; bases with no gene match: 3. The CDR3 sequence is CASSFPSGGNEQFF. CDR3 in DNA: TGTGCCAGCAGCTTTCCTAGCGGGGGTAATGAGCAGTTCTTC. Together with reference TRBV11-1 and TRBJ2-1, the CDR3 gives the full variable domain: EAEVAQSPRYKITEKSQAVAFWCDPISGHATLYWYRQILGQGPELLVQFQDESVVDDSQLPKDRFSAERLKGVDSTLKIQPAELGDSAMYLCASSFPSGGNEQFFGPGTRLTVL.

The V and J genes are TRBV4-2 and TRBJ1-6, with 9 bases that match TRBD1. Germline V gene sequence: CDR1 LGHNA, CDR2 YNFKEQ. The V segment lost 5 bases and the J segment 0 bases; nucleotides outside the gene matches: 5. This CDR3 comprises 17 residues. CDR3: CASSGGQGFSYNSPLHF. The CDR3 DNA follows: TGTGCCAGCAGCGGAGGACAGGGGTTCTCCTATAATTCACCCCTCCACTTT.

This clonotype turned up a few times. This chain links TRBV12-3 or TRBV12-4 with TRBJ2-1, with TRBD1 matching 7 bases. This CDR3 is 15 amino acids long. The V and J ends lost 6 bases and 1 base, in that order; junction bases with no gene match: 6. CDR3 DNA sequence: TGTGCCAGCAGCACAAACAGGGGTTCCTACAATGAGCAGTTCTTC. It is translated as CASSTNRGSYNEQFF.

The chain links TRBV20-1 to TRBJ2-7, with TRBD1 matching 10 bases. The junction had 3 bases not matched to a gene; V was cut back by 3 bases and J by 4 bases. CDR3 length: 13 amino acids. From germline, CDR1 is DFQATT and CDR2 SNEGSKA (reference sequence). Here the CDR3 DNA reads TGCAGTGCTAGCGCGGGACAGGGGTACGAGCAGTACTTC. Translated: CSASAGQGYEQYF.

The rearrangement uses TRBV30 and TRBJ2-3; tentative D call: TRBD2 (6 bases). The CDR3 has 13 residues. Germline-derived CDR1 and CDR2 are GTSNPN and SVGIG (reference sequence). V was trimmed by 1 base and J by 3 bases, leaving 8 bases between them. The CDR3 coding sequence is TGTGCCTGGAGTGGGGGGGTAACAGATACGCAGTATTTT. This translates into CAWSGGVTDTQYF.